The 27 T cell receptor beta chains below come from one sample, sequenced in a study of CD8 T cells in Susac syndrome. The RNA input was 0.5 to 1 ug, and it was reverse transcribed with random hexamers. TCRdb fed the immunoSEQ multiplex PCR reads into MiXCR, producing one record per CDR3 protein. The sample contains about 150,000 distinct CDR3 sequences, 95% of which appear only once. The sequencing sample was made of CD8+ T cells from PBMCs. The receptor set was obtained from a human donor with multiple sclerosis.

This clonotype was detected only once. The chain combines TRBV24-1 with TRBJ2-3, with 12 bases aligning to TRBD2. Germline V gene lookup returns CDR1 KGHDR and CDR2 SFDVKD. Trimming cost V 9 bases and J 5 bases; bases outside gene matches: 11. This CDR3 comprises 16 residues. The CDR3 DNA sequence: TGTGCCACCGCAGGCCCTAGCGGGGGGGCCAAAGATACGCAGTATTTT. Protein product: CATAGPSGGAKDTQYF.

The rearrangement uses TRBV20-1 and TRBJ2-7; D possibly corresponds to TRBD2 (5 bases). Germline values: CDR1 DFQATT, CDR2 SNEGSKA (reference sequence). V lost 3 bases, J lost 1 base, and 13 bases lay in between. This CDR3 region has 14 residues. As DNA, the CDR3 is TGCAGTGCTAGGTGGCCGGGGTTTTCCTACGAGCAGTACTTC. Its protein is CSARWPGFSYEQYF.

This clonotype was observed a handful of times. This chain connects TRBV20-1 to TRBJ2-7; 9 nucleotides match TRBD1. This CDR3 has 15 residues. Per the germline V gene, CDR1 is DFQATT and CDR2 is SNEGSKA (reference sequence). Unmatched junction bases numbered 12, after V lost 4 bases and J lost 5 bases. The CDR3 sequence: CSANTRDRVGDEQYF. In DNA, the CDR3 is TGCAGTGCTAATACCCGGGACAGGGTAGGGGACGAGCAGTACTTC.

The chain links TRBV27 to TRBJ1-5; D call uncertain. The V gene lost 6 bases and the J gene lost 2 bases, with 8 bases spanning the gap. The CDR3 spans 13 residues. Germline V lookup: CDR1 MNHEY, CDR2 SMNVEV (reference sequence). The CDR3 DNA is TGTGCCAGCAGACCTATTGGCAATCAGCCCCAGCATTTT. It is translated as CASRPIGNQPQHF.

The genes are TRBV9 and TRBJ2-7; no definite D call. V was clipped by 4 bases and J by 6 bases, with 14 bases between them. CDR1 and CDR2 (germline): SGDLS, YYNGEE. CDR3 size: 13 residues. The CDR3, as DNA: TGTGCCAGCAGCCCAGAGGCAGGACGCGAGCAGTACTTC. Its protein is CASSPEAGREQYF.

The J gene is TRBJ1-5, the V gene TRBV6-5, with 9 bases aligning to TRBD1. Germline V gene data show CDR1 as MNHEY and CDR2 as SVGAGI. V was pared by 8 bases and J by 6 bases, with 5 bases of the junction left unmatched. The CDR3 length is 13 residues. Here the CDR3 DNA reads TGTGCCAGCGAGGGACAGGGCGGTCAGCCCCAGCATTTT. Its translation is CASEGQGGQPQHF.

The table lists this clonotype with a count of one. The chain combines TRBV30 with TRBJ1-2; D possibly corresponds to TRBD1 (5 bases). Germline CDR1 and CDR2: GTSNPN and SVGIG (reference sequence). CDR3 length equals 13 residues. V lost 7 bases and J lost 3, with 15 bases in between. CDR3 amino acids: CASGGFRDYGYTF. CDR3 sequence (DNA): TGTGCCTCCGGGGGTTTCCGAGACTATGGCTACACCTTC.

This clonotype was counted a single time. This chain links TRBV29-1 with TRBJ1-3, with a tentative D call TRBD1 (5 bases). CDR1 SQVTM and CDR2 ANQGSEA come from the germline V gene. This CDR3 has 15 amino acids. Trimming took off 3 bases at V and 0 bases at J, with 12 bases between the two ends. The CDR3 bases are TGCAGCGTTGAGTGGGACTCAGGCTCTGGAAACACCATATATTTT. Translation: CSVEWDSGSGNTIYF. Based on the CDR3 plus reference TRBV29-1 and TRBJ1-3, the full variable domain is SAVISQKPSRDICQRGTSLTIQCQVDSQVTMMFWYRQQPGQSLTLIATANQGSEATYESGFVIDKFPISRPNLTFSTLTVSNMSPEDSSIYLCSVEWDSGSGNTIYFGEGSWLTVV.

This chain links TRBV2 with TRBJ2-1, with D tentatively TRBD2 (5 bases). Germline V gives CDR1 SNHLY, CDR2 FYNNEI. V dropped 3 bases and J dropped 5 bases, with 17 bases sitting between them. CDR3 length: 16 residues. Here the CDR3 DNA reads TGTGCCAGCAGTGATTATCGGGGATCTCTCGACAATGAGCAGTTCTTC. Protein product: CASSDYRGSLDNEQFF.

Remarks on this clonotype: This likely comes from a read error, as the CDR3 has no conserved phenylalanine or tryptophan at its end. The DNA of the CDR3 is TGCGCCAGCAGCTTCGAGCGGGGACTCTACAATGAGCAGTTCCTC. Encoded protein: CASSFERGLYNEQFL. This chain connects TRBV5-1 to TRBJ2-1; 7 bases line up with TRBD2. Trimming cost V 2 bases and J 3 bases; bases outside gene matches: 5. The germline V gene encodes CDR1 SGHRS and CDR2 YFSETQ. This CDR3 spans 15 amino acids.

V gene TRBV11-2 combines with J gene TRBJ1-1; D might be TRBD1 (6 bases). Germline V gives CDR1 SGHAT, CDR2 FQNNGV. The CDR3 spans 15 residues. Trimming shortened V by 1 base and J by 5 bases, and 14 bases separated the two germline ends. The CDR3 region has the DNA TGTGCCAGCAGCTTAGGTAACAGGGCTGGTACTGAAGCTTTCTTT. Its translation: CASSLGNRAGTEAFF.

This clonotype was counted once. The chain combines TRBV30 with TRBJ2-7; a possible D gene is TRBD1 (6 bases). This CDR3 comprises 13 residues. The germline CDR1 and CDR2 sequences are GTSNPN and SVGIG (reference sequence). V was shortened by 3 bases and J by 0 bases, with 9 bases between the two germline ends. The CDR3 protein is CAWREDSSYEQYF. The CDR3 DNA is TGTGCCTGGAGAGAGGACAGCTCCTACGAGCAGTACTTC.

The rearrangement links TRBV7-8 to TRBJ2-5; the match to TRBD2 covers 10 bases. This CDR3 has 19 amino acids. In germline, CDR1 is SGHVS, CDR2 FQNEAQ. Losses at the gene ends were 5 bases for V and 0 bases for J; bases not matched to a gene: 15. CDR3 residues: CASSPYHGASGGNQETQYF. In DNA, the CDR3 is TGTGCCAGCAGCCCATACCACGGGGCTAGCGGGGGAAACCAAGAGACCCAGTACTTC.

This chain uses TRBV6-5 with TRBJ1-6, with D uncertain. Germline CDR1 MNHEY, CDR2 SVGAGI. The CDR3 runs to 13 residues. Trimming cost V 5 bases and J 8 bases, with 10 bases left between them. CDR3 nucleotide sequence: TGTGCCAGCAGTGGCGAGTGGGATTCACCCCTCCACTTT. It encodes CASSGEWDSPLHF.

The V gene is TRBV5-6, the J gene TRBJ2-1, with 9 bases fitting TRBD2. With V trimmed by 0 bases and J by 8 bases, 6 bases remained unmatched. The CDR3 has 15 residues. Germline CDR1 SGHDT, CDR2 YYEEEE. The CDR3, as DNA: TGTGCCAGCAGCTTGGGCGGGGGGGCCTTTTATGAGCAGTTCTTC. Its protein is CASSLGGGAFYEQFF.

CDR3 DNA: TGTGCCAGCAGCCAGGGTAGCTACGAGCAGTACTTC. Its translation: CASSQGSYEQYF. The chain has TRBV3-1 and TRBJ2-7; the D is unclear. The CDR3 totals 12 residues. CDR1 is LGHDT, CDR2 YNNKEL, per germline (reference sequence). Trimming stripped 3 bases from V and 3 bases from J, with 6 bases between.

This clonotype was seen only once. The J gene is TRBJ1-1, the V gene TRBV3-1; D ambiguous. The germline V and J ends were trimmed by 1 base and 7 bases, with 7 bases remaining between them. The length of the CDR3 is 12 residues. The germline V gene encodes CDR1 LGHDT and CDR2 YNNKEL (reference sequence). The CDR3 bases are TGTGCCAGCAGCCAAGGACTAAGTGAAGCTTTCTTT. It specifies CASSQGLSEAFF.

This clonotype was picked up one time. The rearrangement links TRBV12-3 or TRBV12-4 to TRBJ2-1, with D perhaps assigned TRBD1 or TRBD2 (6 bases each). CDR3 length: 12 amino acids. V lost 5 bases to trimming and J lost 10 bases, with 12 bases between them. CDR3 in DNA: TGTGCCAGCAGTCCGGGGGCGGGGGAGCAGTTCTTC. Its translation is CASSPGAGEQFF.

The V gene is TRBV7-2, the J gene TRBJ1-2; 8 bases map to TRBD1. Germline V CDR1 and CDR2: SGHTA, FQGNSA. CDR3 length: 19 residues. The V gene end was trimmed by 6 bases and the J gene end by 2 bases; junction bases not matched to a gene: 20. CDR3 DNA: TGTGCCAGCAGTAAACCTCAGGGGGCGAGGGAGTTGTGGAACTATGGCTACACCTTC. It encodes CASSKPQGARELWNYGYTF.

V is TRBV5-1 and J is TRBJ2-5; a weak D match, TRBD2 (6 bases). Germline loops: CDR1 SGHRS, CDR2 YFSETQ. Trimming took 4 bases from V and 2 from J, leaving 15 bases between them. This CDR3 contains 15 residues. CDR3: CASSNSRGTQETQYF. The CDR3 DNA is TGCGCCAGCAGCAACTCGCGGGGTACGCAAGAGACCCAGTACTTC.

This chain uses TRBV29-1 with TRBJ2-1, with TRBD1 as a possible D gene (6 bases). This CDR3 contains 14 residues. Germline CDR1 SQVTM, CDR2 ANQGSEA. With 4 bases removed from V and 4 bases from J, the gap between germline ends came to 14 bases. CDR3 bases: TGCAGCGTTGCCCAGGGGCTACCATACAATGAGCAGTTCTTC. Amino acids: CSVAQGLPYNEQFF.

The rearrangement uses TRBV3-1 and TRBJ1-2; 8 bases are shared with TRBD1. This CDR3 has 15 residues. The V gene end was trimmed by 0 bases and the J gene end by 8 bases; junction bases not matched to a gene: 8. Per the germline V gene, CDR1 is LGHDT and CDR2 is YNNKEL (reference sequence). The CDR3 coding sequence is TGTGCCAGCAGCCAAGATCCTCGGACAGGGTCCGGCTACACCTTC. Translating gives CASSQDPRTGSGYTF.

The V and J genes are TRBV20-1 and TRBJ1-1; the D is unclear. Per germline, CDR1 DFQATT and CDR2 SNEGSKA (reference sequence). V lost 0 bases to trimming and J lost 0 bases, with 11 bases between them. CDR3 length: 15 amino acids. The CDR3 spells CSARDPEDLNTEAFF. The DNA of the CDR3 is TGCAGTGCTAGAGATCCCGAGGACTTGAACACTGAAGCTTTCTTT.

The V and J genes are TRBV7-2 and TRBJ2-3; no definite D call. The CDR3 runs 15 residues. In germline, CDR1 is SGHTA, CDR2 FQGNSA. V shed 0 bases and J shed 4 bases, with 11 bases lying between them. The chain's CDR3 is CASSLAGPGADTQYF. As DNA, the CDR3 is TGTGCCAGCAGCTTAGCGGGTCCCGGCGCAGATACGCAGTATTTT.

Here the CDR3 DNA reads TGTGCCAGTATTGGCAGCCTCTCTGGGGCCAACGTCCTGACTTTC. Amino acid sequence: CASIGSLSGANVLTF. The rearrangement uses TRBV19 and TRBJ2-6; D is unclear. Germline CDR1 LNHDA, CDR2 SQIVND (reference sequence). Trimming stripped 7 bases from V and 0 bases from J, with 10 bases between. The CDR3 is 15 amino acids.

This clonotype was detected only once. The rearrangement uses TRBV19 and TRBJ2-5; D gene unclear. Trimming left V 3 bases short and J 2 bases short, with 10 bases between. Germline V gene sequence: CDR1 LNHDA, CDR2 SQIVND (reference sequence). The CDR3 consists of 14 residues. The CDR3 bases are TGTGCCAGTAGTATCGACTGGAAACAAGAGACCCAGTACTTC. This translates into CASSIDWKQETQYF. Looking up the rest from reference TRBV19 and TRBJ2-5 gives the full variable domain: DGGITQSPKYLFRKEGQNVTLSCEQNLNHDAMYWYRQDPGQGLRLIYYSQIVNDFQKGDIAEGYSVSREKKESFPLTVTSAQKNPTAFYLCASSIDWKQETQYFGPGTRLLVL.

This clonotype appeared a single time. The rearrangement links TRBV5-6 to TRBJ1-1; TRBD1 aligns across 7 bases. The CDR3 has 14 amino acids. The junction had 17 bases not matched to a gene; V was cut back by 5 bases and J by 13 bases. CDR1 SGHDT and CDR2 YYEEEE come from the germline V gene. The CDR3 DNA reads TGTGCCAGCAGATCAGGGGGGATGGCCCCGAGAGTTTTCTTT. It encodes CASRSGGMAPRVFF.